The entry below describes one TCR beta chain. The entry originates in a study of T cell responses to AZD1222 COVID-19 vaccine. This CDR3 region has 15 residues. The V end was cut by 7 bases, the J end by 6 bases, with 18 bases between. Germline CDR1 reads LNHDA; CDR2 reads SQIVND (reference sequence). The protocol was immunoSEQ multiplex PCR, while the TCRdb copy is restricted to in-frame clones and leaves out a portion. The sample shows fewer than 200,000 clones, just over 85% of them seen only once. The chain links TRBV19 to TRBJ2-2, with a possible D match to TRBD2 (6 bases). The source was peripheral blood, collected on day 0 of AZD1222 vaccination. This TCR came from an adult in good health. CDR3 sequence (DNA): TGTGCCAGTACAGAAAGGAGGGGCGTCCCCGGGGAGCTGTTTTTT. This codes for CASTERRGVPGELFF.